One and the same sample provided the 3 T cell receptor beta chains below, sequenced in a study of T-cell reconstitution after alpha-beta-depleted transplantation in children. Researchers prepared the TCRbeta library using unique molecular identifiers, the study reports. TCRdb reprocessed the PCR reads with MiXCR, giving one entry per CDR3 protein. Of about 610,000 distinct CDR3 sequences in the sample, roughly a tenth are singletons; the top ten hold less than 5%. Sequencing was performed on PBMCs from the stem cell graft donor, taken from the stem cell graft. Source of these receptors: a human donor who donated a stem cell graft to a child with acute myeloid leukemia.

The CDR3 sequence is CASTASGSSVYEQYF. DNA for the CDR3: TGTGCCAGCACCGCAAGCGGGAGTAGTGTTTACGAGCAGTACTTC. The rearrangement joins TRBV7-9 to TRBJ2-7, with 8 bases that match TRBD2. Germline CDR1 is SEHNR and CDR2 is FQNEAQ (reference sequence). The CDR3 totals 15 residues. V shed 7 bases, J shed 4 bases, and the junction held 12 bases outside the gene matches.

This clonotype was seen a handful of times. The CDR3 region has the DNA TGCAGCGTTGAAGACGGAGGCACAGATACGCAGTATTTT. Its protein is CSVEDGGTDTQYF. The chain combines TRBV29-1 with TRBJ2-3; no firm D call. The CDR3 sequence is 13 residues long. Germline V gene lookup returns CDR1 SQVTM and CDR2 ANQGSEA. Between the trimmed V and J ends, which lost 0 bases and 1 base, there was a span of 5 bases.

In its sample, this clonotype was seen many times. The V and J genes are TRBV7-2 and TRBJ2-7; D is unresolved. The ends were cut back, 2 bases at V and 7 bases at J, with 6 bases in the middle. CDR1 is SGHTA, CDR2 FQGNSA, per germline. This CDR3 comprises 11 residues. The CDR3 here is CASSLMREQYF. The CDR3 DNA reads TGTGCCAGCAGCTTAATGAGGGAGCAGTACTTC. The full variable domain, rest sourced from reference TRBV7-2 and TRBJ2-7, is GAGVSQSPSNKVTEKGKDVELRCDPISGHTALYWYRQSLGQGLEFLIYFQGNSAPDKSGLPSDRFSAERTGGSVSTLTIQRTQQEDSAVYLCASSLMREQYFGPGTRLTVT.